This TCR beta chain comes out of a study of blood T cell repertoires in COVID-19. Across the whole study: The analysed material was cDNA or gDNA that came from T cells, B-cell-depleted T cells, or PBMCs.

It was during active infection that Seattle patients were enrolled and then longitudinally followed. Study processing details: How many nucleated cells were present was estimated from reference gene primer amplification. The method was immunoSEQ multiplex PCR; TCRdb's version includes in-frame clones alone and lacks a portion of them. The V and J calls and clone size were taken over from that table, and D and trimming were inferred from the DNA. This sample has 70,000 or so clones, with roughly 72% found just once. The specimen sequenced was peripheral blood. The sequence was collected from a man aged 55 to 70 with COVID-19, enrolled during active disease.

CDR3 coding DNA: TGTGCCAGCAGTTTGGGACAGGAGAATTCACCCCTCCACTTT. This codes for CASSLGQENSPLHF. This chain joins TRBV27 and TRBJ1-6, with 8 nucleotides matching TRBD1. Germline CDR1 is MNHEY and CDR2 is SMNVEV (reference sequence). The CDR3 covers 14 residues. Unmatched junction bases numbered 2, after V lost 3 bases and J lost 7 bases.